This paragraph covers one T cell receptor (beta chain) sequence. Its specificity is not known. The whole isolated RNA underwent reverse transcription, so sequencing captured expressed TCRB transcripts. The assay was immunoSEQ multiplex PCR, and TCRdb's table has in-frame clones only and misses some. The data contain hundreds of thousands of clones, roughly 16% of them seen just once; the ten biggest clones take up around 0.1%. The germline V gene has CDR1 MNHEY and CDR2 SVGAGI. The CDR3 spans 14 residues. Trimming shortened V by 5 bases and J by 5 bases, and 14 bases separated the two germline ends. This specimen belongs to a study of beta chain features in type 1 diabetes. Study-wide results and limits: Type 1 diabetes patients had fewer VDJ junction insertions and more deletions. The study notes PCR might favor shorter templates equally in patients and controls.

The rearrangement joins TRBV6-5 to TRBJ2-3; D may be TRBD2 (5 bases). The TCR sequence derives from a man aged 18 to 29 in good health. Material: naive CD4+ T cells from blood. CDR3 DNA sequence: TGTGCCAGCAGTGACGGACGGGGTGAAGATACGCAGTATTTT. The encoded protein is CASSDGRGEDTQYF.